One sample yielded the 11 T cell receptor beta chains listed below, sequenced in a study of CD8 T cells in ankylosing spondylitis. Broader study findings: Seemingly characteristic of ankylosing spondylitis blood was a TCR beta motif consisting of eight highly homologous variants.

TCRdb re-called the 5' RACE reads through MiXCR, storing one row per CDR3 protein. In the table there are about 440,000 distinct CDR3 sequences, roughly 17% of which are singletons. These receptors' targets are unknown. The specimen was blood, either unsorted or a sorted T cell fraction (not recorded which). The source of these receptors is a male donor with ankylosing spondylitis.

The gene calls are TRBV12-5 and TRBJ2-3; 9 bases match TRBD1. Trimming removed 5 bases from V and 11 bases from J; junction bases left unmatched: 8. Germline assignment: CDR1 LGHNT and CDR2 FRNRAP. This CDR3 is 13 amino acids long. Written as DNA, the CDR3 is TGTGCTAGTGGTCCCGGGACAGGGAAAGGGCAGTATTTT. Translated: CASGPGTGKGQYF.

This clonotype was detected a few times. The CDR3, as DNA: TGCAGTGCTAGAGAGCCCCGTGGGGCTAGCACTGAAGCTTTCTTT. Its protein product is CSAREPRGASTEAFF. The rearrangement joins TRBV20-1 to TRBJ1-1; maybe TRBD1 (5 bases). The germline CDR1 and CDR2 sequences are DFQATT and SNEGSKA (reference sequence). Trimming stripped 0 bases from V and 4 bases from J, with 15 bases between. This CDR3 contains 15 residues.

The rearrangement links TRBV11-2 to TRBJ2-7, with TRBD1 as a possible D gene (5 bases). Germline-derived CDR1 and CDR2 are SGHAT and FQNNGV. The CDR3 runs 13 residues. The V and J ends lost 7 bases and 6 bases respectively, with 16 bases between them. CDR3 in amino acids: CASTRDRGIEQYF. For the CDR3, the DNA is TGTGCCAGCACCAGAGATAGGGGAATCGAGCAGTACTTC.

This clonotype showed up just a few times. V gene TRBV12-3 or TRBV12-4 combines with J gene TRBJ1-1, with no clear D. This CDR3 contains 13 residues. V was shortened by 4 bases and J by 9 bases, with 15 bases between the two germline ends. CDR3 in DNA: TGTGCCAGCAGTTCGCAACCCGGGATAAAAGCTTTCTTT. This translates into CASSSQPGIKAFF.

This clonotype was recorded a few times. The chain combines TRBV12-3 or TRBV12-4 with TRBJ2-7; D call uncertain. V lost 6 bases and J 3 bases, leaving 18 bases between the germline ends. The CDR3 runs 15 residues. CDR3 sequence reads: CASSPSTITGYEQYF. Here the CDR3 DNA reads TGTGCCAGCAGCCCGAGCACTATCACTGGCTACGAGCAGTACTTC.

The chain is built from TRBV11-2 and TRBJ2-7; D ambiguous. Trimming took 3 bases from V and 2 from J, leaving 8 bases between them. The germline CDR1 and CDR2 sequences are SGHAT and FQNNGV. The CDR3 extends over 13 amino acids. This chain's CDR3 is CASSFFTAYEQYF. The CDR3 coding sequence is TGTGCCAGCAGCTTCTTCACAGCCTACGAGCAGTACTTC.

This chain links TRBV6-1 with TRBJ1-1; TRBD1 agrees at 7 bases. With V trimmed by 6 bases and J by 7 bases, 11 bases remained unmatched. The germline V gene encodes CDR1 MNHNS and CDR2 SASEGT. The CDR3 spans 14 residues. CDR3 in DNA: TGTGCCAGCAGACAGGGGAATTTGAGGCTTGAAGCTTTCTTT. It yields the protein CASRQGNLRLEAFF.

The CDR3 sequence: CASSGPYEQYF. The CDR3 bases are TGTGCCAGCAGTGGGCCATACGAGCAGTACTTC. The chain recombines TRBV6-1 with TRBJ2-7; D not resolved. Germline values: CDR1 MNHNS, CDR2 SASEGT. Deletions cut 4 bases from V and 4 bases from J, with 5 bases between. The CDR3 totals 11 residues.

This clonotype was observed a handful of times. This chain joins TRBV12-3 or TRBV12-4 and TRBJ2-3; maybe TRBD1 (6 bases). There are 14 residues in the CDR3. V lost 5 bases to trimming and J lost 6 bases, with 15 bases between them. The DNA for the CDR3 is TGTGCCAGCAGTAGGCAGGGGTTATACGATACGCAGTATTTT. Its protein is CASSRQGLYDTQYF.

V gene TRBV3-1 combines with J gene TRBJ2-1; D is ambiguous. V dropped 4 bases and J dropped 5 bases, with 6 bases sitting between them. The CDR3 has 12 amino acids. Germline CDR1 is LGHDT and CDR2 is YNNKEL (reference sequence). The CDR3 sequence: CASSLPHNEQFF. The CDR3 coding sequence is TGTGCCAGCAGCCTCCCCCACAATGAGCAGTTCTTC.

This clonotype was seen a handful of times. This rearrangement joins TRBV15 to TRBJ1-1; D not certain. This CDR3 is built from 14 residues. The germline gives CDR1 LNHNV, CDR2 YYDKDF (reference sequence). V was trimmed by 5 bases and J by 6 bases, leaving 16 bases between them. The CDR3 loop reads CATSLVRTVAEAFF. The CDR3 DNA reads TGTGCCACCAGCCTGGTAAGGACTGTCGCTGAAGCTTTCTTT. Full variable domain (outside the CDR3, taken from reference TRBV15 and TRBJ1-1): DAMVIQNPRYQVTQFGKPVTLSCSQTLNHNVMYWYQQKSSQAPKLLFHYYDKDFNNEADTPDNFQSRRPNTSFCFLDIRSPGLGDTAMYLCATSLVRTVAEAFFGQGTRLTVV.